The 30 T cell receptor beta chains below come from one sample, sequenced in a study of T cell repertoires in cytomegalovirus infection. Using its own MiXCR run on the reads, TCRdb lists one record per CDR3 protein. The sample holds approximately 110,000 distinct CDR3 sequences; 32% are singletons and the top ten take about 54%. These TCRs are of unknown antigen specificity. Material: CD8+ T cells from cultured PBMCs, obtained from culture after CMV antigen stimulation. These receptors came from a human donor in good health (CMV status not recorded). Some clones in this sample may be carry-over from other donors' samples.

Ten or more counts support this clonotype. This sequence joins TRBV7-9 and TRBJ1-5; D remains ambiguous. CDR3 length: 14 residues. CDR1 and CDR2 (germline): SEHNR, FQNEAQ (reference sequence). The V gene lost 3 bases and the J gene lost 6 bases, with 12 bases spanning the gap. Here the CDR3 reads CASSFSEVSQPQHF. CDR3 in DNA: TGTGCCAGCAGCTTTTCTGAGGTCTCTCAGCCCCAGCATTTT. The full variable domain, rest sourced from reference TRBV7-9 and TRBJ1-5, is DTGVSQNPRHKITKRGQNVTFRCDPISEHNRLYWYRQTLGQGPEFLTYFQNEAQLEKSRLLSDRFSAERPKGSFSTLEIQRTEQGDSAMYLCASSFSEVSQPQHFGDGTRLSIL.

This clonotype was counted once. Just one base apart from a much larger clone, this may be a read error. This rearrangement joins TRBV6-1 to TRBJ2-1; D is unclear. The CDR3 contains 14 residues. Deletions cut 4 bases from V and 4 bases from J, with 11 bases between. Germline values: CDR1 MNHNS, CDR2 SASEGT. The CDR3 DNA follows: TGTGCCAGCAGTGGGTGGATAGATTACAATGAGCAGTTCTTC. Translation: CASSGWIDYNEQFF.

This clonotype was counted between two and nine times. The CDR3 sequence is CASSLSLAGTTDTQYF. In DNA, the CDR3 is TGTGCCAGCAGCTTATCACTAGCGGGGACTACAGATACGCAGTATTTT. The chain employs TRBV7-6 and TRBJ2-3; 10 bases align to TRBD2. The CDR3 is 16 amino acids. Germline CDR1 is SGHVS and CDR2 is FNYEAQ. Unmatched junction bases numbered 5, after V lost 2 bases and J lost 3 bases.

CDR3 protein: CASSTYAGTAYEQYF. The CDR3, as DNA: TGTGCCAGTAGCACTTACGCCGGGACAGCCTACGAGCAGTACTTC. This chain links TRBV19 with TRBJ2-7, with TRBD1 matching 7 bases. Looked up from germline, CDR1 is LNHDA and CDR2 is SQIVND (reference sequence). Unmatched junction bases numbered 10, after V lost 6 bases and J lost 2 bases. CDR3 size: 15 residues.

This clonotype was detected a few times. J is TRBJ2-7 and V is TRBV7-9; D not resolved. Trimming removed 11 bases at V and 2 bases at J, with 16 bases between. CDR1 and CDR2 from the germline V gene are SEHNR and FQNEAQ (reference sequence). The CDR3 spans 13 residues. The CDR3, as DNA: TGTGCCCTGCGGCACGAGAGCACCTACGAGCAGTACTTC. It encodes CALRHESTYEQYF.

This clonotype was seen a handful of times. The chain recombines TRBV7-2 with TRBJ2-1; D remains ambiguous. The CDR3 sequence is 17 residues long. CDR1 and CDR2 (germline): SGHTA, FQGNSA. Between the trimmed V and J ends, which lost 1 base and 4 bases, there was a span of 17 bases. The CDR3 protein is CASSLEGRLSLYNEQFF. The CDR3 bases are TGTGCCAGCAGCTTAGAGGGTCGTTTGAGTCTATACAATGAGCAGTTCTTC.

V usage is TRBV11-2 and J usage is TRBJ1-2; D unclear. This CDR3 has 15 amino acids. Per germline, CDR1 SGHAT and CDR2 FQNNGV. The V end was cut by 6 bases, the J end by 4 bases, with 18 bases between. CDR3 loop: CASRGGRRTAYGYTF. Here the CDR3 DNA reads TGTGCCAGCAGGGGTGGGCGGCGTACGGCCTATGGCTACACCTTC.

The V call is TRBV6-5, the J call TRBJ1-1; D is unresolved. Trimming took 8 bases from V and 4 from J, leaving 14 bases between them. Germline V gene sequence: CDR1 MNHEY, CDR2 SVGAGI. This CDR3 region has 13 residues. The CDR3 coding sequence is TGTGCCAGCGGAGTGGTGGGAGTCACTGAAGCTTTCTTT. It codes for CASGVVGVTEAFF.

This clonotype has only one observation. The chain recombines TRBV4-1 with TRBJ1-1; D not certain. The V end was cut by 1 base, the J end by 8 bases, with 8 bases between. The CDR3 runs 12 residues. The germline gives CDR1 MGHRA, CDR2 YSYEKL. The CDR3 region is CASSQVSGEAFF. The DNA of the CDR3 is TGCGCCAGCAGCCAAGTAAGTGGGGAAGCTTTCTTT.

This clonotype was seen many times. This chain joins TRBV7-9 and TRBJ1-4, with D perhaps matching TRBD1 (5 bases). The germline V gene has CDR1 SEHNR and CDR2 FQNEAQ (reference sequence). The CDR3 contains 14 residues. Trimming took 5 bases from V and 8 from J, leaving 15 bases between them. CDR3 DNA sequence: TGTGCCAGCAGCCAACTCGGGGCGGGGGAAAAACTGTTTTTT. Its translation is CASSQLGAGEKLFF. The full variable domain, in which reference TRBV7-9 and TRBJ1-4 provide the parts outside the CDR3, is DTGVSQNPRHKITKRGQNVTFRCDPISEHNRLYWYRQTLGQGPEFLTYFQNEAQLEKSRLLSDRFSAERPKGSFSTLEIQRTEQGDSAMYLCASSQLGAGEKLFFGSGTQLSVL.

The J gene is TRBJ2-5, the V gene TRBV20-1; tentative D call: TRBD2 (6 bases). The CDR3 contains 14 residues. Germline CDR1 reads DFQATT; CDR2 reads SNEGSKA (reference sequence). Trimming took 6 bases from V and 2 from J, leaving 16 bases between them. The CDR3 nucleotides read TGCAGTGCCAGGGACGGGGGACGGCAAGAGACCCAGTACTTC. Translation gives CSARDGGRQETQYF.

This CDR3 is CASSLWGTEDEQFF. In nucleotides, the CDR3 is TGTGCCAGCAGTTTATGGGGGACGGAGGATGAGCAGTTCTTC. The chain carries TRBV27 and TRBJ2-1; either TRBD1 or TRBD2 may fit D (5 bases each). The CDR3 consists of 14 residues. Germline V gene sequence: CDR1 MNHEY, CDR2 SMNVEV (reference sequence). Trimming stripped 1 base from V and 8 bases from J, with 12 bases between.

V and J are TRBV4-3 and TRBJ1-4; a possible D gene is TRBD1 (5 bases). V lost 2 bases to trimming and J lost 13 bases, with 17 bases between them. The CDR3 loop spans 14 amino acids. Germline V gene data show CDR1 as LGHNA and CDR2 as YSLEER. This chain's CDR3 is CASSQIGGRDGLFF. CDR3 DNA sequence: TGCGCCAGCAGCCAAATCGGGGGGAGGGACGGACTGTTTTTT.

The V gene is TRBV7-2, the J gene TRBJ2-7; no clear D gene. The ends were cut back, 0 bases at V and 3 bases at J, with 9 bases in the middle. Germline V lookup: CDR1 SGHTA, CDR2 FQGNSA. The CDR3 length is 14 residues. The CDR3 DNA follows: TGTGCCAGCAGCTTAGCGCTAATAGGCTACGAGCAGTACTTC. This gives the protein CASSLALIGYEQYF.

This chain joins TRBV13 and TRBJ2-3, with 8 bases that match TRBD1. The length of the CDR3 is 17 residues. The J segment lost 0 bases and the V segment lost 4 bases, leaving 9 bases of the junction unmatched. The germline V gene encodes CDR1 PRHDT and CDR2 FYEKMQ (reference sequence). The CDR3 spells CASSSIQGAGSTDTQYF. CDR3 sequence (DNA): TGTGCCAGCAGCTCCATCCAGGGGGCAGGAAGCACAGATACGCAGTATTTT.

The chain carries TRBV19 and TRBJ1-5; perhaps TRBD1 as D (6 bases). Trimming took off 5 bases at V and 3 bases at J, with 17 bases between the two ends. Per germline, CDR1 LNHDA and CDR2 SQIVND (reference sequence). The CDR3 covers 16 residues. CDR3: CASSSETGAINQPQHF. CDR3 in DNA: TGTGCCAGTAGTTCAGAGACAGGTGCGATCAATCAGCCCCAGCATTTT. Drawing the rest from reference TRBV19 and TRBJ1-5, the complete variable domain is DGGITQSPKYLFRKEGQNVTLSCEQNLNHDAMYWYRQDPGQGLRLIYYSQIVNDFQKGDIAEGYSVSREKKESFPLTVTSAQKNPTAFYLCASSSETGAINQPQHFGDGTRLSIL.

This clonotype was observed at least ten times. This chain joins TRBV7-2 and TRBJ1-1; D is unresolved. The germline V gene has CDR1 SGHTA and CDR2 FQGNSA. The CDR3 is made up of 15 amino acids. The germline V and J ends were trimmed by 3 bases and 5 bases, with 16 bases remaining between them. The CDR3 DNA reads as TGTGCCAGCAGCTTCACCCTGGCCCCCGCTACTGAAGCTTTCTTT. This codes for CASSFTLAPATEAFF.

This clonotype was observed once. The CDR3 protein is CASSLNRGITEAFF. CDR3 nucleotides: TGTGCCAGCAGTTTGAACAGGGGGATCACTGAAGCTTTCTTT. V is TRBV12-3 or TRBV12-4 and J is TRBJ1-1; 8 bases are a match to TRBD1. This CDR3 region has 14 residues. The J segment lost 4 bases and the V segment lost 3 bases, leaving 4 bases of the junction unmatched.

In nucleotides, the CDR3 is TGTGCCAGCAGCTTAGCCCCCACAGGGGGGGAGACCCAGTACTTC. The encoded protein is CASSLAPTGGETQYF. V and J are TRBV7-6 and TRBJ2-5; 8 positions agree with TRBD1. The V and J ends lost 0 bases and 5 bases, in that order; junction bases with no gene match: 5. The CDR3 extends over 15 amino acids. Germline V gene lookup returns CDR1 SGHVS and CDR2 FNYEAQ.

The chain employs TRBV4-1 and TRBJ2-3, with TRBD2 matching 10 bases. CDR1 and CDR2 (germline): MGHRA, YSYEKL. The CDR3 spans 15 residues. The ends lost 3 bases at V and 5 bases at J; junction bases unmatched: 5. In nucleotides, the CDR3 is TGCGCCAGCAGCCACACTAGCGGGGCAGGAGATACGCAGTATTTT. Amino acid sequence: CASSHTSGAGDTQYF.

This clonotype was seen a handful of times. The chain employs TRBV4-3 and TRBJ2-1; D not certain. V gave up 0 bases and J gave up 1 base, with 10 bases separating them. The germline CDR1 and CDR2 sequences are LGHNA and YSLEER. The CDR3 extends over 16 amino acids. CDR3 nucleotide sequence: TGCGCCAGCAGCCAAGATCCAGTCGGGTCCTACAATGAGCAGTTCTTC. It codes for CASSQDPVGSYNEQFF.

The rearrangement uses TRBV7-4 and TRBJ1-2, with 8 bases matching TRBD1. CDR1 is SGHVT and CDR2 is SQSDAQ in the germline V gene. There are 17 residues in the CDR3. J lost 6 bases, V lost 5 bases, and 17 bases had no gene match. This chain's CDR3 is CASSTPASTQGADGYTF. The CDR3 DNA reads as TGTGCCAGCAGCACTCCCGCTTCCACCCAGGGGGCGGATGGCTACACCTTC. The full variable domain, completed using reference TRBV7-4 and TRBJ1-2, is GAGVSQSPRYKVAKRGRDVALRCDSISGHVTLYWYRQTLGQGSEVLTYSQSDAQRDKSGRPSGRFSAERPERSVSTLKIQRTEQGDSAVYLCASSTPASTQGADGYTFGSGTRLTVV.

This clonotype has more than one count but fewer than ten. This sequence joins TRBV13 and TRBJ2-5; possibly TRBD2 for D (5 bases). Germline V gene sequence: CDR1 PRHDT, CDR2 FYEKMQ (reference sequence). The CDR3 sequence is 15 residues long. Trimming pared 4 bases from V and 4 bases from J, leaving 16 bases between. The DNA of the CDR3 is TGTGCCAGCAGCTCTGGAACTGAAGGAGGAGAGACCCAGTACTTC. Its protein product is CASSSGTEGGETQYF.

The V call is TRBV6-2 or TRBV6-3, the J call TRBJ2-7, with 8 nucleotides matching TRBD1. The CDR3 spans 15 residues. From germline, CDR1 is MNHEY and CDR2 SVGEGT. V lost 4 bases, J lost 2 bases, and 7 bases stayed unmatched. In nucleotides, the CDR3 is TGTGCCAGCAGTTTCTCGCGGACAGGGACCTACGAGCAGTACTTC. Protein sequence: CASSFSRTGTYEQYF.

The V gene is TRBV6-6, the J gene TRBJ1-6, with 7 bases lining up with TRBD1. The CDR3 has 18 residues. CDR1 is MNHNY, CDR2 SVGAGI, per germline (reference sequence). The V and J ends lost 6 bases and 0 bases, in that order; junction bases with no gene match: 11. In DNA form, the CDR3 reads TGTGCCAGCAGACTTACGCCGGGACAGAGCTCCTATAATTCACCCCTCCACTTT. Its protein is CASRLTPGQSSYNSPLHF.

The chain employs TRBV7-9 and TRBJ2-7; 7 bases map to TRBD1. Per the germline V gene, CDR1 is SEHNR and CDR2 is FQNEAQ (reference sequence). J gave up 5 bases and V 5 bases, and 3 bases lay outside the gene matches. The CDR3 has 12 residues. The CDR3 sequence is CASSATGDEQYF. The CDR3 bases are TGTGCCAGCAGCGCCACAGGGGACGAGCAGTACTTC. The full variable domain, rest sourced from reference TRBV7-9 and TRBJ2-7, is DTGVSQNPRHKITKRGQNVTFRCDPISEHNRLYWYRQTLGQGPEFLTYFQNEAQLEKSRLLSDRFSAERPKGSFSTLEIQRTEQGDSAMYLCASSATGDEQYFGPGTRLTVT.

This clonotype was seen many times. The V and J genes are TRBV6-2 or TRBV6-3 and TRBJ2-7; 8 bases agree with TRBD1. The CDR3 totals 15 residues. Germline-derived CDR1 and CDR2 are MNHEY and SVGEGT. Trimming cost V 8 bases and J 5 bases; bases outside gene matches: 14. The CDR3 DNA follows: TGTGCCAGCGGACTTAACAACGACAGGGGCAACGAGCAGTACTTC. It translates to CASGLNNDRGNEQYF.

This chain connects TRBV2 to TRBJ1-6; the D gene is possibly TRBD1 (6 bases). There are 16 residues in the CDR3. The germline CDR1 and CDR2 sequences are SNHLY and FYNNEI. With 5 bases removed from V and 7 bases from J, the gap between germline ends came to 18 bases. CDR3 in amino acids: CASSINLQGENSPLHF. The CDR3 DNA sequence: TGTGCCAGCAGTATCAACCTACAGGGAGAAAATTCACCCCTCCACTTT.

This clonotype has a handful of counts. The rearrangement joins TRBV7-9 to TRBJ2-2; weak D call: TRBD2 (5 bases). CDR1 is SEHNR, CDR2 FQNEAQ, per germline (reference sequence). The V end lost 5 bases, the J end lost 2 bases, and 15 bases lay between the germline ends. This CDR3 region has 16 residues. The CDR3 nucleotides read TGTGCCAGCAGCCTCAACGCCGGGATCAACACCGGGGAGCTGTTTTTT. Its protein product is CASSLNAGINTGELFF.

By frequency in the sample, this clonotype is medium-sized. This chain connects TRBV4-1 to TRBJ2-7; D is uncertain. The CDR3 totals 15 residues. V gave up 4 bases and J gave up 2 bases, with 15 bases separating them. Germline loops: CDR1 MGHRA, CDR2 YSYEKL. The CDR3 DNA reads as TGCGCCAGCAGCCCTACATCCGGGCACCCCTACGAGCAGTACTTC. Amino acids: CASSPTSGHPYEQYF.